This T cell receptor beta chain was captured in a study of blood T cell repertoires in COVID-19. Looking at the study overall: Some COVID-19 samples were acute and others convalescent; all came from the United States, Italy and Spain. PBMCs, B-cell-depleted T cells, or T cells provided the cDNA or gDNA that made up the material.

Authors' data handling: Nucleated cell counts were estimated from reference gene primer amplification. Profiled with immunoSEQ multiplex PCR; TCRdb holds only in-frame clones, not every one. From that table come the V and J calls and clone size; the DNA was used to work out D and trimming. The table has under 350,000 clones, around 85% seen once. V dropped 2 bases and J dropped 7 bases, with 9 bases sitting between them. Germline V gene sequence: CDR1 MNHEY, CDR2 SVGAGI. CDR3 length equals 14 residues. The sequencing input was peripheral blood. This chain uses TRBV6-5 with TRBJ1-6, with D tentatively TRBD1 (6 bases). The TCR sequence derives from a human donor in a cohort sampled during active COVID-19. CDR3 protein: CASSYEGGNSPLHF. DNA for the CDR3: TGTGCCAGCAGTTACGAGGGGGGGAATTCACCCCTCCACTTT.